These T cell receptor beta chains were read from a single sample in a study of blood T cell repertoires in COVID-19. TCRdb's copy holds only in-frame clones and misses some; the assay was immunoSEQ multiplex PCR. The table records 150,000 or so clones, around three quarters of them present only once. The sample taken for sequencing was peripheral blood. These receptors all come from an elderly man with acute or convalescent COVID-19. CDR3s leave out the opening cysteine and the closing phenylalanine or tryptophan.

>TRBV2|TRBJ1-1
ASTEGAARGF
>TRBV29-1|TRBJ2-2
SGGQGTENGELF
>TRBV18|TRBJ1-2
ASSQRQGGYGYT
>TRBV7-2|TRBJ1-1
ASSLGGTAVGEAF
>TRBV6-4|TRBJ2-5
ASSLTSESETQY
>TRBV27|TRBJ2-5
ASSLGGGRQETQY
>TRBV6-2/TRBV6-3|TRBJ2-2
ASSYSPGQGRTGELF
>TRBV11-3|TRBJ2-3
ASSLGAITDTQY
>TRBV6-5|TRBJ1-2
ASSRDSLDGYT
>TRBV11-2|TRBJ2-5
ASSPRLAEETQY
>TRBV4-3|TRBJ2-1
ASSQDWGDEQF
>TRBV6-5|TRBJ2-7
ASSYSIAGPSYEQY
>TRBV24-1|TRBJ2-5
ATSDVTGTMRTQY
>TRBV10-2|TRBJ1-2
ASRKGQGGGYT
>TRBV10-3|TRBJ1-1
ASQGQLIKNTEAF
>TRBV6-1|TRBJ2-5
ASSEATSGVQETQY
>TRBV5-4|TRBJ1-2
ASSLFRTGPNYGYT
>TRBV27|TRBJ2-5
ASSSAGTGQETQY
>TRBV4-3|TRBJ1-2
ASSQAGGGYT
>TRBV19|TRBJ2-1
ASSFLAGGFDEQF
>TRBV3-1/TRBV3-2|TRBJ1-5
ASSQDSAGSNQPQH
>TRBV5-1|TRBJ1-1
ASSLTGWNTEAF
>TRBV27|TRBJ1-5
ASPLGTGRPYSNQPQH
>TRBV27|TRBJ2-5
ASSSQETQY
>TRBV18|TRBJ2-1
ASSTGYNEQF
>TRBV19|TRBJ1-6
ASSIPNSPLH
>TRBV18|TRBJ1-1
ASSPPARGYTEAF
>TRBV14|TRBJ2-7
ASSQAWTGSFSSYEQY
>TRBV7-2|TRBJ2-5
ASNLLGGGGAAETQY
>TRBV5-1|TRBJ2-2
ASSLTGGENTGELF
>TRBV7-8|TRBJ2-7
ASSLAGTASYEQY
>TRBV2|TRBJ1-4
ASRPDRGGEKLF
>TRBV24-1|TRBJ2-6
ATSDGGSGANVLT
>TRBV7-2|TRBJ2-1
ASSSSGGAVYEQF
>TRBV7-9|TRBJ1-6
ASSSSGSTGTNSPLH
>TRBV9|TRBJ1-5
ASSVTPWAQPQH